This TCR beta chain stems from a study of regulatory T cells in long-lasting Graves disease. Indicated time point: newly diagnosed GD, antithyroid drugs for less than 3 months. PBMC RNA was the source of the TCR library. This clonotype was counted a few times. The CDR3 loop spans 14 amino acids. The V and J ends lost 5 bases and 0 bases, in that order; junction bases with no gene match: 5. Germline lookup yields CDR1 DFQATT and CDR2 SNEGSKA (reference sequence). iRepertoire HTBI primers and Arm-PCR of CDR3 regions built TCR beta libraries. A single record per CDR3 protein comes from TCRdb applying MiXCR to the multiplex PCR reads. The table has 680,000 or so distinct CDR3 sequences, roughly 15% seen once. These same records also appear under a second study, on T cells in Graves' hyperthyroidism and ophthalmopathy.

This chain joins TRBV20-1 and TRBJ1-1, with 8 bases matching TRBD1. The origin of this receptor is a woman in her 30s with Graves disease. The source was peripheral blood mononuclear cells (PBMCs), collected at new diagnosis, from a patient treated with antithyroid drugs. The CDR3 protein is CSAWRGQVNTEAFF. For the CDR3, the DNA is TGCAGTGCTTGGAGGGGACAGGTGAACACTGAAGCTTTCTTT.